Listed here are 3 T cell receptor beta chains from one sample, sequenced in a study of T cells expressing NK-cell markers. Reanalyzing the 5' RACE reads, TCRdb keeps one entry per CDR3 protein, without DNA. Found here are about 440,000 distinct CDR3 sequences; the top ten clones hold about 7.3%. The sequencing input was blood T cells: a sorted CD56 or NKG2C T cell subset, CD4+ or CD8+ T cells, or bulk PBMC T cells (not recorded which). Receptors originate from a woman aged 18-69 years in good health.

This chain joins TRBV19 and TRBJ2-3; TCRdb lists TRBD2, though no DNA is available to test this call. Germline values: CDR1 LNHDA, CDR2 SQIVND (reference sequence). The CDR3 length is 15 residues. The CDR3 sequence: CASSRAGGGTDTQYF.

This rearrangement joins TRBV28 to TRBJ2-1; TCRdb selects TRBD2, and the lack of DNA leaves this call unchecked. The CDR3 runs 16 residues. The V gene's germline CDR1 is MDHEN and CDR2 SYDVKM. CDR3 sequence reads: CASSSLLADSYNEQFF.

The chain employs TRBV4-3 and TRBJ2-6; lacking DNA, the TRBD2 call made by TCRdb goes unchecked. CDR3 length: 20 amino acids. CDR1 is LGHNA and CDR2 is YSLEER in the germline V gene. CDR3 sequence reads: CASSQDSVPSGTSGANVLTF.